The rows below give T cell receptor beta chains drawn from one sample of a study of T cell responses to AZD1222 COVID-19 vaccine. Assay: immunoSEQ multiplex PCR; the TCRdb copy retains only in-frame clones and omits some. Among 110,000 or so clones, roughly 90% were seen once, and the ten largest hold around 2.5%. The sequencing here drew on peripheral blood, taken on day 0 of AZD1222 vaccination. The source is an adult in good health. CDR3s include the opening cysteine and the closing phenylalanine or tryptophan. D genes are given only for firm matches. Some rows have no size entry. The others give once, few or many, or a class for an expanded clone.

cdr3_aa: CASSVAPRDTEAFF; cdr3_nt: TGTGCCAGCAGCGTAGCTCCGAGAGACACTGAAGCTTTCTTT; clone_size: few; v_call: TRBV9; d_call: NA; j_call: TRBJ1-1; cdr3_length: 14
cdr3_aa: CASSYSAVSSYNEQFF; cdr3_nt: TGTGCCAGCAGTTACTCGGCGGTTAGCTCCTACAATGAGCAGTTCTTC; clone_size: NA; v_call: TRBV6-5; d_call: NA; j_call: TRBJ2-1; cdr3_length: 16
cdr3_aa: CSVETGGSETQYF; cdr3_nt: TGCAGCGTCGAGACAGGGGGCTCAGAGACCCAGTACTTC; clone_size: NA; v_call: TRBV29-1; d_call: TRBD1; j_call: TRBJ2-5; cdr3_length: 13
cdr3_aa: CASSQEVTGGYTF; cdr3_nt: TGTGCCAGCAGCCAAGAAGTGACGGGGGGCTACACCTTC; clone_size: once; v_call: TRBV3-1/TRBV3-2; d_call: NA; j_call: TRBJ1-2; cdr3_length: 13
cdr3_aa: CASRGETGTEGIQYF; cdr3_nt: TGCGCCAGCAGAGGAGAAACCGGGACTGAGGGCATTCAGTACTTC; clone_size: NA; v_call: TRBV5-1; d_call: NA; j_call: TRBJ2-4; cdr3_length: 15
cdr3_aa: CASSDSSPIYGYTF; cdr3_nt: TGCGCCAGCAGTGATTCCAGCCCCATCTATGGCTACACCTTC; clone_size: NA; v_call: TRBV10-2; d_call: NA; j_call: TRBJ1-2; cdr3_length: 14
cdr3_aa: CASSEGSGATPETFF; cdr3_nt: TGTGCCAGCAGTGAAGGGTCAGGGGCCACGCCTGAGACTTTCTTT; clone_size: NA; v_call: TRBV6-1; d_call: NA; j_call: TRBJ1-1; cdr3_length: 15
cdr3_aa: CASSPQASGSDIQYF; cdr3_nt: TGTGCCAGCTCACCACAGGCATCAGGGTCGGACATTCAGTACTTC; clone_size: NA; v_call: TRBV18; d_call: NA; j_call: TRBJ2-4; cdr3_length: 15
cdr3_aa: CASSYSISASGAYNEQFF; cdr3_nt: TGTGCCAGCAGTTACTCGATTAGTGCTAGCGGAGCCTACAATGAGCAGTTCTTC; clone_size: NA; v_call: TRBV6-2/TRBV6-3; d_call: TRBD2; j_call: TRBJ2-1; cdr3_length: 18
cdr3_aa: CASSLALLPKGYGYTF; cdr3_nt: TGTGCCAGCAGCTTAGCTTTGTTGCCCAAAGGGTATGGCTACACCTTC; clone_size: NA; v_call: TRBV7-9; d_call: NA; j_call: TRBJ1-2; cdr3_length: 16
cdr3_aa: CASSPQGADQPQHF; cdr3_nt: TGTGCCAGCAGTCCACAGGGGGCGGATCAGCCCCAGCATTTT; clone_size: NA; v_call: TRBV27; d_call: TRBD1; j_call: TRBJ1-5; cdr3_length: 14
cdr3_aa: CASGSAGGGQETQYF; cdr3_nt: TGTGCCAGTGGGTCGGCGGGGGGTGGCCAAGAGACCCAGTACTTC; clone_size: NA; v_call: TRBV7-2; d_call: TRBD2; j_call: TRBJ2-5; cdr3_length: 15
cdr3_aa: CASSQVIGRGTYNEQFF; cdr3_nt: TGTGCCAGCAGCCAAGTTATTGGCAGGGGTACCTACAATGAGCAGTTCTTC; clone_size: NA; v_call: TRBV3-1/TRBV3-2; d_call: NA; j_call: TRBJ2-1; cdr3_length: 17
cdr3_aa: CASSGGATDTQYF; cdr3_nt: TGCGCCAGTAGCGGGGGGGCCACAGATACGCAGTATTTT; clone_size: NA; v_call: TRBV5-1; d_call: TRBD2; j_call: TRBJ2-3; cdr3_length: 13
cdr3_aa: CASSVFGTNNEQFF; cdr3_nt: TGTGCCAGCAGCGTATTCGGGACCAACAATGAGCAGTTCTTC; clone_size: once; v_call: TRBV9; d_call: NA; j_call: TRBJ2-1; cdr3_length: 14
cdr3_aa: CATEDGGQGGADTQYF; cdr3_nt: TGTGCCACCGAGGATGGGGGTCAGGGCGGCGCAGATACGCAGTATTTT; clone_size: NA; v_call: TRBV2; d_call: NA; j_call: TRBJ2-3; cdr3_length: 16
cdr3_aa: CASSPTPAQLEAFF; cdr3_nt: TGTGCCAGCAGCCCCACCCCTGCACAGCTTGAAGCTTTCTTT; clone_size: NA; v_call: TRBV11-2; d_call: NA; j_call: TRBJ1-1; cdr3_length: 14
cdr3_aa: CATSDPSGDTDTQYF; cdr3_nt: TGTGCCACCAGTGACCCTAGCGGAGACACAGATACGCAGTATTTT; clone_size: few; v_call: TRBV24-1; d_call: TRBD2; j_call: TRBJ2-3; cdr3_length: 15
cdr3_aa: CASSLDRYNEQFF; cdr3_nt: TGTGCCAGCAGCTTAGATCGGTACAATGAGCAGTTCTTC; clone_size: NA; v_call: TRBV11-2; d_call: NA; j_call: TRBJ2-1; cdr3_length: 13
cdr3_aa: CASSIERNEQFF; cdr3_nt: TGTGCCAGTAGTATAGAGAGAAATGAGCAGTTCTTC; clone_size: few; v_call: TRBV19; d_call: NA; j_call: TRBJ2-1; cdr3_length: 12
cdr3_aa: CASSRSGGLLGYTF; cdr3_nt: TGTGCCAGCAGTAGGTCGGGGGGCCTCCTTGGCTACACCTTC; clone_size: few; v_call: TRBV6-5; d_call: NA; j_call: TRBJ1-2; cdr3_length: 14
cdr3_aa: CASSPGLAVAKNIQYF; cdr3_nt: TGTGCCAGCAGCCCGGGACTAGCGGTAGCCAAAAACATTCAGTACTTC; clone_size: NA; v_call: TRBV11-2; d_call: TRBD2; j_call: TRBJ2-4; cdr3_length: 16
cdr3_aa: CASNPLFSEARNEQFF; cdr3_nt: TGTGCCAGCAATCCCCTCTTTTCGGAGGCGCGTAATGAGCAGTTCTTC; clone_size: NA; v_call: TRBV2; d_call: NA; j_call: TRBJ2-1; cdr3_length: 16
cdr3_aa: CASTSRLSGTDTQYF; cdr3_nt: TGTGCCAGCACCTCTCGTTTGAGCGGGACAGATACGCAGTATTTT; clone_size: NA; v_call: TRBV5-4; d_call: NA; j_call: TRBJ2-3; cdr3_length: 15
cdr3_aa: CASSPAPSTDTQYF; cdr3_nt: TGTGCCAGCTCACCGGCCCCTAGCACAGATACGCAGTATTTT; clone_size: NA; v_call: TRBV18; d_call: NA; j_call: TRBJ2-3; cdr3_length: 14
cdr3_aa: CASSLLSTSGNEKLFF; cdr3_nt: TGTGCCAGCAGCCTGCTCTCCACCTCCGGGAATGAAAAACTGTTTTTT; clone_size: NA; v_call: TRBV13; d_call: NA; j_call: TRBJ1-4; cdr3_length: 16
cdr3_aa: CASSPKGQPTEAFF; cdr3_nt: TGTGCCAGCAGCCCAAAGGGGCAGCCCACTGAAGCTTTCTTT; clone_size: once; v_call: TRBV11-2; d_call: NA; j_call: TRBJ1-1; cdr3_length: 14
cdr3_aa: CASSQVTSGSYEQYF; cdr3_nt: TGTGCCAGCAGCCAAGTTACAAGCGGGAGCTACGAGCAGTACTTC; clone_size: NA; v_call: TRBV3-1/TRBV3-2; d_call: TRBD2; j_call: TRBJ2-7; cdr3_length: 15
cdr3_aa: CASSPAGTGGFEQYF; cdr3_nt: TGTGCCAGCAGCCCAGCCGGGACAGGGGGTTTCGAGCAGTACTTC; clone_size: NA; v_call: TRBV27; d_call: TRBD1; j_call: TRBJ2-7; cdr3_length: 15
cdr3_aa: CASNPWGMGGSPLHF; cdr3_nt: TGTGCCAGCAACCCGTGGGGAATGGGCGGTTCACCCCTCCACTTT; clone_size: NA; v_call: TRBV6-2/TRBV6-3; d_call: NA; j_call: TRBJ1-6; cdr3_length: 15
cdr3_aa: CASKRGNYGYTF; cdr3_nt: TGTGCCAGCAAACGCGGAAACTATGGCTACACCTTC; clone_size: once; v_call: TRBV2; d_call: NA; j_call: TRBJ1-2; cdr3_length: 12
cdr3_aa: CASSERSLEQFF; cdr3_nt: TGTGCCAGCAGCGAACGTTCACTTGAGCAGTTCTTC; clone_size: NA; v_call: TRBV7-9; d_call: NA; j_call: TRBJ2-1; cdr3_length: 12
cdr3_aa: CASSPGQGNYGYTF; cdr3_nt: TGCGCCAGCAGCCCAGGACAGGGTAACTATGGCTACACCTTC; clone_size: NA; v_call: TRBV4-3; d_call: TRBD1; j_call: TRBJ1-2; cdr3_length: 14
cdr3_aa: CASSQISGLEQYF; cdr3_nt: TGTGCCAGCAGCCAAATCTCCGGCCTCGAGCAGTACTTC; clone_size: NA; v_call: TRBV12-3/TRBV12-4; d_call: NA; j_call: TRBJ2-7; cdr3_length: 13
cdr3_aa: CASSSTLDTQYF; cdr3_nt: TGTGCCAGCAGTTCCACCCTTGATACGCAGTATTTT; clone_size: NA; v_call: TRBV12-3/TRBV12-4; d_call: NA; j_call: TRBJ2-3; cdr3_length: 12
cdr3_aa: CASSPNHEQYF; cdr3_nt: TGTGCCAGCAGCCCAAACCACGAGCAGTACTTC; clone_size: NA; v_call: TRBV7-9; d_call: NA; j_call: TRBJ2-7; cdr3_length: 11
cdr3_aa: CASSLTRGYEQYF; cdr3_nt: TGTGCCAGCTCTCTAACCCGAGGGTACGAGCAGTACTTC; clone_size: NA; v_call: TRBV27; d_call: NA; j_call: TRBJ2-7; cdr3_length: 13
cdr3_aa: CASSSTGMGSPLHF; cdr3_nt: TGCGCCAGCAGCTCAACAGGGATGGGCTCACCCCTCCACTTT; clone_size: NA; v_call: TRBV5-1; d_call: NA; j_call: TRBJ1-6; cdr3_length: 14
cdr3_aa: CASSLRGSVTGNTIYF; cdr3_nt: TGTGCCAGCAGTTTACGGGGTTCAGTAACTGGAAACACCATATATTTT; clone_size: NA; v_call: TRBV28; d_call: NA; j_call: TRBJ1-3; cdr3_length: 16
cdr3_aa: CASSQGGDSIGEQYF; cdr3_nt: TGTGCCAGCAGCCAAGGGGGGGACAGTATCGGCGAGCAGTACTTC; clone_size: NA; v_call: TRBV7-6; d_call: NA; j_call: TRBJ2-7; cdr3_length: 15
cdr3_aa: CASSLGLAAYEQYF; cdr3_nt: TGTGCCAGCAGCCTTGGACTAGCGGCCTACGAGCAGTACTTC; clone_size: NA; v_call: TRBV28; d_call: TRBD2; j_call: TRBJ2-7; cdr3_length: 14
cdr3_aa: CASSAGQGEEKLFF; cdr3_nt: TGTGCCAGCAGCGCGGGACAGGGTGAGGAAAAACTGTTTTTT; clone_size: once; v_call: TRBV9; d_call: TRBD1; j_call: TRBJ1-4; cdr3_length: 14
cdr3_aa: CSVLVNTEAFF; cdr3_nt: TGCAGCGTTTTGGTGAACACTGAAGCTTTCTTT; clone_size: NA; v_call: TRBV29-1; d_call: NA; j_call: TRBJ1-1; cdr3_length: 11
cdr3_aa: CASSLRGEVNTEAFF; cdr3_nt: TGTGCCAGCAGTTTGCGAGGGGAAGTGAACACTGAAGCTTTCTTT; clone_size: NA; v_call: TRBV28; d_call: NA; j_call: TRBJ1-1; cdr3_length: 15
cdr3_aa: CASSRTGEPNSPLHF; cdr3_nt: TGTGCCAGCAGTAGGACAGGGGAGCCGAATTCACCCCTCCACTTT; clone_size: NA; v_call: TRBV7-2; d_call: TRBD1; j_call: TRBJ1-6; cdr3_length: 15
cdr3_aa: CASSQREGRETQYF; cdr3_nt: TGCGCCAGCAGCCAGCGGGAGGGCCGAGAGACCCAGTACTTC; clone_size: NA; v_call: TRBV5-1; d_call: TRBD2; j_call: TRBJ2-5; cdr3_length: 14
cdr3_aa: CASSLSSGRDTQYF; cdr3_nt: TGTGCCAGCAGCTTAAGCAGCGGGAGAGATACGCAGTATTTT; clone_size: NA; v_call: TRBV7-8; d_call: TRBD2; j_call: TRBJ2-3; cdr3_length: 14
cdr3_aa: CASSPKILAGALGEQYF; cdr3_nt: TGTGCCAGCAGCCCGAAAATTCTAGCGGGAGCCTTGGGCGAGCAGTACTTC; clone_size: few; v_call: TRBV5-4; d_call: TRBD2; j_call: TRBJ2-7; cdr3_length: 17
cdr3_aa: CASSLRAGDNYGYTF; cdr3_nt: TGTGCCAGCAGCTTAAGGGCCGGGGATAACTATGGCTACACCTTC; clone_size: NA; v_call: TRBV7-2; d_call: NA; j_call: TRBJ1-2; cdr3_length: 15
cdr3_aa: CASSPPGTGRNSPLHF; cdr3_nt: TGTGCCAGCAGCCCTCCCGGGACAGGGCGCAATTCACCCCTCCACTTT; clone_size: few; v_call: TRBV5-8; d_call: TRBD1; j_call: TRBJ1-6; cdr3_length: 16
cdr3_aa: CASSPVSGGKATNEKLFF; cdr3_nt: TGTGCCAGCAGCCCCGTGTCAGGGGGGAAAGCAACTAATGAAAAACTGTTTTTT; clone_size: NA; v_call: TRBV7-9; d_call: TRBD1; j_call: TRBJ1-4; cdr3_length: 18